A single sample gave rise to the 9 T cell receptor beta chains below, sequenced in a study of blood T cell repertoires in COVID-19. Sequencing was performed with immunoSEQ multiplex PCR; in TCRdb, only in-frame clones are kept and a portion is missing. The table lists just over 90,000 clones, approximately 86% of them singletons. Sequenced material: peripheral blood. The receptor source for this set is a woman older than 75 with acute or convalescent COVID-19.

The CDR3 DNA follows: TGTGCCAGCAGCGGTACAGGGGGGACTGGAAACACCATATATTTT. Translated, it gives CASSGTGGTGNTIYF. The V call is TRBV11-2, the J call TRBJ1-3; the match to TRBD1 covers 8 bases. The V and J ends lost 5 bases and 2 bases, in that order; junction bases with no gene match: 5. CDR3 length: 15 amino acids. Germline CDR1 is SGHAT and CDR2 is FQNNGV.

This clone has only one observation. The chain uses TRBV24-1 and TRBJ2-2, with 7 bases identical to TRBD2. Looked up from germline, CDR1 is KGHDR and CDR2 is SFDVKD. Trimming removed 9 bases from V and 1 base from J; junction bases left unmatched: 10. This CDR3 spans 16 amino acids. CDR3 sequence (DNA): TGTGCCACCGGAGACAGCGGGGACTTGAACACCGGGGAGCTGTTTTTT. Translation gives CATGDSGDLNTGELFF.

This sequence joins TRBV7-9 and TRBJ2-2; 9 positions match TRBD1. Trimming at V came to 3 bases and at J to 4 bases, leaving 12 bases not matched to a gene. Germline CDR1 and CDR2: SEHNR and FQNEAQ (reference sequence). The CDR3 is 18 amino acids. The CDR3 sequence: CASSFRPGQGIGTGELFF. The CDR3 DNA is TGTGCCAGCAGCTTTAGACCGGGACAGGGTATAGGCACCGGGGAGCTGTTTTTT.

The rearrangement links TRBV5-1 to TRBJ2-5, with TRBD2 matching over 7 bases. The CDR3 runs 15 residues. The germline V gene encodes CDR1 SGHRS and CDR2 YFSETQ. V dropped 3 bases and J dropped 3; count of bases not matched to a gene: 8. The CDR3 DNA sequence: TGCGCCAGCAGCTCATTTACTAGCGTTGAAGAGACCCAGTACTTC. Its protein is CASSSFTSVEETQYF.

V and J are TRBV2 and TRBJ1-1, with D uncertain. The germline V gene encodes CDR1 SNHLY and CDR2 FYNNEI. The CDR3 loop spans 13 amino acids. Deletions cut 3 bases from V and 4 bases from J, with 9 bases between. The CDR3 spells CASSEGLPTEAFF. The CDR3 coding sequence is TGTGCCAGCAGTGAGGGCCTCCCCACTGAAGCTTTCTTT.

This clone has more than one count but fewer than ten. As DNA, the CDR3 is TGTGCCAGCAGCCTTTCTACAGGGTATGGCTACACCTTC. Protein: CASSLSTGYGYTF. The chain carries TRBV12-3 or TRBV12-4 and TRBJ1-2; TRBD1 might be the D (6 bases). The V gene lost 6 bases and the J gene lost 5 bases, with 13 bases spanning the gap. There are 13 residues in the CDR3.

V is TRBV7-9 and J is TRBJ1-6, with TRBD1 identical over 7 bases. Trimming at V came to 5 bases and at J to 6 bases, leaving 10 bases not matched to a gene. The CDR3 covers 16 residues. The V gene's germline CDR1 is SEHNR and CDR2 FQNEAQ (reference sequence). CDR3 sequence reads: CASSKGQEVSNSPLHF. DNA for the CDR3: TGTGCCAGCAGCAAAGGACAGGAAGTCAGTAATTCACCCCTCCACTTT.

This chain joins TRBV2 and TRBJ1-1, with D unresolved. V lost 4 bases, J lost 0 bases, and 9 bases lay in between. This CDR3 is 14 amino acids long. The germline CDR1 and CDR2 sequences are SNHLY and FYNNEI. For the CDR3, the DNA is TGTGCCAGCAGTGTGGGCACAGTGAACACTGAAGCTTTCTTT. Its protein is CASSVGTVNTEAFF.

This chain connects TRBV7-8 to TRBJ1-1, with 7 bases identical to TRBD1. The CDR3 contains 14 residues. Germline values: CDR1 SGHVS, CDR2 FQNEAQ. The V and J ends lost 3 bases and 1 base, in that order; junction bases with no gene match: 2. CDR3 sequence (DNA): TGTGCCAGCAGCTTTGAGGGGGCGAACACTGAAGCTTTCTTT. Translation gives CASSFEGANTEAFF.